This passage covers 13 T cell receptor beta chains from one sample sequenced in a study of immune characterization of retroperitoneal liposarcoma (dated by TCRdb to between 2018 and 2021). Libraries were constructed by PCR. The sequencer was a NextSeq 500. The public sequencing data were trimmed at Q25 with fastp and processed into clonotypes with MiXCR by TCRdb, which kept only in-frame beta chains. Merged by CDR3 protein, the rows form single entries marked with the most common genes and DNA. This sample gives 11,000 or so distinct CDR3 sequences in total; about 20% of them show up just once. Clones ranked in the top ten supply around 9% of the sample. Input material: blood. The receptors derive from a female donor with retroperitoneal liposarcoma.

This chain links TRBV6-6 with TRBJ2-4; 12 nucleotides agree with TRBD2. This CDR3 is built from 14 residues. Per the germline V gene, CDR1 is MNHNY and CDR2 is SVGAGI (reference sequence). After removal of 6 bases from V and 11 bases from J, the junction contained 8 bases not matched to a gene. CDR3 DNA sequence: TGTGCCAGCAGCCCCGGGACTAGCGGGCCCTTTCAGTACTTC. This codes for CASSPGTSGPFQYF.

A few counts support this clonotype. The rearrangement uses TRBV12-3 or TRBV12-4 and TRBJ2-5; no reliable D call. Trimming took off 4 bases at V and 4 bases at J, with 10 bases between the two ends. The CDR3 covers 13 residues. Here the CDR3 reads CASSYTWGETQYF. The DNA of the CDR3 is TGTGCCAGCAGTTACACTTGGGGAGAGACCCAGTACTTC.

This clonotype is labeled as medium-sized. The chain recombines TRBV11-1 with TRBJ2-5; D may be TRBD1 (5 bases). The germline gives CDR1 SGHAT, CDR2 FQDESV (reference sequence). V was shortened by 5 bases and J by 1 base, with 17 bases between the two germline ends. This CDR3 is 16 amino acids long. CDR3 amino acids: CASSNHGQGTQETQYF. The CDR3 DNA sequence: TGTGCCAGCAGCAATCACGGCCAGGGAACCCAAGAGACCCAGTACTTC.

This clonotype was counted many times. This CDR3 is CASSRDPGANEQYF. The CDR3 DNA is TGTGCCAGCAGTCGAGATCCAGGGGCAAACGAGCAGTACTTC. The chain recombines TRBV6-1 with TRBJ2-5; D is perhaps TRBD1 (6 bases). Gene TRBJ2-7 matches the end of the DNA better, so the J call may be wrong. Germline-derived CDR1 and CDR2 are MNHNS and SASEGT. The CDR3 spans 14 residues.

This clonotype was counted between two and nine times. This chain connects TRBV6-1 to TRBJ1-5, with D possibly being TRBD1 (5 bases). The CDR3 has 14 residues. CDR1 MNHNS and CDR2 SASEGT come from the germline V gene. The germline V and J ends were trimmed by 0 bases and 4 bases, with 7 bases remaining between them. The CDR3 DNA reads TGTGCCAGCAGTGAAGCAAGGGGAAATCAGCCCCAGCATTTT. This sequence encodes CASSEARGNQPQHF.

This clonotype ranks as medium-sized. This chain uses TRBV2 with TRBJ2-1; D is uncertain. Germline CDR1 SNHLY, CDR2 FYNNEI. V lost 6 bases and J 7 bases, leaving 7 bases between the germline ends. This CDR3 region has 11 residues. The CDR3 DNA reads as TGTGCCAGCAGGATAGTGAATGAGCAGTTCTTC. Its translation is CASRIVNEQFF.

This clonotype is labeled as medium-sized. This chain connects TRBV7-6 to TRBJ2-1, with a weak D call TRBD2 (7 bases). The CDR3 extends over 19 amino acids. V lost 2 bases and J 5 bases, leaving 25 bases between the germline ends. CDR1 is SGHVS, CDR2 FNYEAQ, per germline. The CDR3: CASSLRLRVGGGQHNEQFF. The CDR3 DNA reads as TGTGCCAGCAGCTTACGTTTGAGGGTAGGGGGAGGGCAACACAATGAGCAGTTCTTC.

This clonotype occurred many times. The rearrangement links TRBV11-3 to TRBJ2-3; 8 positions match TRBD1. The trim removed 6 bases at V and 6 bases at J, leaving 11 bases unmatched. Per germline, CDR1 SGHNT and CDR2 YENEEA. CDR3 size: 15 residues. As DNA, the CDR3 is TGTGCCAGCAGGCGAGGACAGGGAAGAGTGGATACGCAGTATTTT. It specifies CASRRGQGRVDTQYF.

V gene TRBV6-4 combines with J gene TRBJ2-1; D is uncertain. Trimming took 7 bases from V and 5 from J, leaving 15 bases between them. Germline V gives CDR1 MRHNA, CDR2 SNTAGT. The CDR3 runs 14 residues. The DNA for the CDR3 is TGTGCCAGCACCCGATCCCCCCTGAACAATGAGCAGTTCTTC. It specifies CASTRSPLNNEQFF.

This clonotype was seen a few times. This chain uses TRBV4-1 with TRBJ2-3; tentatively, D is TRBD1 or TRBD2 (5 bases each). Per the germline V gene, CDR1 is MGHRA and CDR2 is YSYEKL. The V and J ends lost 2 bases and 2 bases respectively, with 20 bases between them. The CDR3 length is 18 residues. CDR3 DNA sequence: TGCGCCAGCAGCCAATCCGGAACGTTGAGGGACGCCACAGATACGCAGTATTTT. Amino acids: CASSQSGTLRDATDTQYF.

This clonotype is large. At one end the junction does not follow the germline gene, possibly because of a read error. This chain joins TRBV6-1 and TRBJ2-1, with D tentatively TRBD1 (6 bases). From germline, CDR1 is MNHNS and CDR2 SASEGT. This CDR3 spans 11 amino acids. The CDR3 sequence: CASRSLGTLYF. DNA for the CDR3: TGTGCCAGCCGATCGTTGGGGACACTTTACTTC.

The chain recombines TRBV11-3 with TRBJ2-6, with D unresolved. CDR1 and CDR2 from the germline V gene are SGHNT and YENEEA. The V gene lost 4 bases and the J gene lost 0 bases, with 7 bases spanning the gap. This CDR3 has 15 amino acids. CDR3 DNA: TGTGCCAGCAGCTCTGGCAGCTCTGGGGCCAACGTCCTGACTTTC. Amino acids: CASSSGSSGANVLTF.

In this sample, this clonotype is medium-sized. CDR3 nucleotide sequence: TGTGCCAGCAGTCAGGGATCCCTTCAGCCCCAGCATTTT. Its protein is CASSQGSLQPQHF. V usage is TRBV27 and J usage is TRBJ1-5; D is perhaps TRBD1 (5 bases). This CDR3 is built from 13 residues. The V gene's germline CDR1 is MNHEY and CDR2 SMNVEV (reference sequence). The V and J ends lost 5 bases and 6 bases respectively, with 11 bases between them.